The sequence of this TCR beta chain was determined in a study of vaccination and CD4 T cells after COVID-19. The wider study: PCR on nasal swabs identified SARS-CoV-2 in convalescent patients, of whom roughly nine were mild and one severe. Median draw time for post-COVID samples was roughly 100 days post-diagnosis (range 35 to 161). Each individual in the study obtained two doses of BNT162b2 or mRNA-1273 vaccine.

Regarding this clonotype: Its antigen remains unknown.

TCRdb redid the calling of the PCR reads with MiXCR, one entry per CDR3 protein. The repertoire consists of 15,000 to 17,000 distinct CDR3 sequences, with roughly two thirds occurring once and the leading ten covering more than 0.95%. Trimming cost V 6 bases and J 7 bases; bases outside gene matches: 2. CDR1 and CDR2 (germline): MNHNS, SASEGT. This CDR3 spans 12 amino acids. Overall study findings and caveats: In convalescent patients, a median around 86% of reactive clones appeared only post-vaccination.

The clonotype originates from a human donor who had recovered from COVID-19. The sample consisted of CD4+ T cells from blood, taken after SARS-CoV-2 vaccination. The rearrangement uses TRBV6-1 and TRBJ2-2; TRBD2 matches 7 bases. The CDR3 loop reads CASRGGDGELFF. CDR3 nucleotide sequence: TGTGCCAGCAGGGGAGGGGACGGGGAGCTGTTTTTT.